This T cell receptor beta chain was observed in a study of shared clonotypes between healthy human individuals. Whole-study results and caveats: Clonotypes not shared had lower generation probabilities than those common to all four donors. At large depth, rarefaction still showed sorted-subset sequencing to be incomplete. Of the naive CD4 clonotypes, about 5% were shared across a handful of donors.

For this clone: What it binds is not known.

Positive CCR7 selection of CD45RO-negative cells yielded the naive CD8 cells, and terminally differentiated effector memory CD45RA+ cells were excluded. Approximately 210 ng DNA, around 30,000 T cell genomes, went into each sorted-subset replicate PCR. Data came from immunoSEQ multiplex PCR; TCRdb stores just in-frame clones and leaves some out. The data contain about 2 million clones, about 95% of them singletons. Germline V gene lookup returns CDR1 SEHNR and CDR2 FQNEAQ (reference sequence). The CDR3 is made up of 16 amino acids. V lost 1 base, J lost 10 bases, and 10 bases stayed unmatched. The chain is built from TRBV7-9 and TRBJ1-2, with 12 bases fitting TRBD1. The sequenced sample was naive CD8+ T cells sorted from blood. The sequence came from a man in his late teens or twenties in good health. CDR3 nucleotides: TGTGCCAGCAGCTTAGATGTCGGGGACAGGGGGCGCGCCTACACCTTC. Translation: CASSLDVGDRGRAYTF.